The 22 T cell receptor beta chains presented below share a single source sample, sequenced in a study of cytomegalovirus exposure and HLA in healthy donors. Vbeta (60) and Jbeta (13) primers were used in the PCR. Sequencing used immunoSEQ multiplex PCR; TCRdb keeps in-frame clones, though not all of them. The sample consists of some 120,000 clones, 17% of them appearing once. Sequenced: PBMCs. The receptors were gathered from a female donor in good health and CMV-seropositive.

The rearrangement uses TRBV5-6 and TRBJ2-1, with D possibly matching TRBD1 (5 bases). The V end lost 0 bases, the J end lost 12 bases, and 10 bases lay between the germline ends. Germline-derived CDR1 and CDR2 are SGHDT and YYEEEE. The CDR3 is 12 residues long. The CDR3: CASSLAWGRQFF. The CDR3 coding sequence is TGTGCCAGCAGCTTGGCGTGGGGCCGGCAGTTCTTC. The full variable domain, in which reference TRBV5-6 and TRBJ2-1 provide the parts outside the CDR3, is DAGVTQSPTHLIKTRGQQVTLRCSPKSGHDTVSWYQQALGQGPQFIFQYYEEEERQRGNFPDRFSGHQFPNYSSELNVNALLLGDSALYLCASSLAWGRQFFGPGTRLTVL.

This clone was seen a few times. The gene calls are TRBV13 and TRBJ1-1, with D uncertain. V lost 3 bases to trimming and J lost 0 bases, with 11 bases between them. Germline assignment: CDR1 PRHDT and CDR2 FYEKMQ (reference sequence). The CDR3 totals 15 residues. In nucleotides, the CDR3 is TGTGCCAGCAGCTTTAGAAGCGGAATGAACACTGAAGCTTTCTTT. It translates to CASSFRSGMNTEAFF.

CDR3 bases: TGTGCCAGCACTCCAGGGTTTAGCAATCAGCCCCAGCATTTT. This sequence encodes CASTPGFSNQPQHF. The V call is TRBV28, the J call TRBJ1-5; D might be TRBD1 (5 bases). This CDR3 comprises 14 residues. Germline CDR1 is MDHEN and CDR2 is SYDVKM. The V end was cut by 7 bases, the J end by 0 bases, with 10 bases between.

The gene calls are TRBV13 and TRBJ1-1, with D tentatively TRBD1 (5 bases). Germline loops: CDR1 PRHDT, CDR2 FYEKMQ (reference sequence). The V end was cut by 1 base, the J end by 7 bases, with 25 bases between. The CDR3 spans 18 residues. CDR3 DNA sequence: TGTGCCAGCAGCTTAGTCGGTGGGCAGGGTGAGTGGGCAGTTGAAGCTTTCTTT. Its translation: CASSLVGGQGEWAVEAFF.

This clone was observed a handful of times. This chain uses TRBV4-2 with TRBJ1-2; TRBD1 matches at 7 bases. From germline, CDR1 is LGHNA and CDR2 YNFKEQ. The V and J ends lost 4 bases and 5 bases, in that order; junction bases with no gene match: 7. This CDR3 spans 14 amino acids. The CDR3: CASSLTGTVYGYTF. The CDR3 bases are TGTGCCAGCAGCCTCACCGGGACAGTTTATGGCTACACCTTC.

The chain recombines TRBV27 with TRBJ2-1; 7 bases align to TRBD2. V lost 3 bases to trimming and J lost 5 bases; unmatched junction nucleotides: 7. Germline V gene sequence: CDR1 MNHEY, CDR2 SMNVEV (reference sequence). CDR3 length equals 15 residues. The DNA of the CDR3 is TGTGCCAGCAGTTTCGGCCTAGCGGTAGACAATGAGCAGTTCTTC. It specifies CASSFGLAVDNEQFF.

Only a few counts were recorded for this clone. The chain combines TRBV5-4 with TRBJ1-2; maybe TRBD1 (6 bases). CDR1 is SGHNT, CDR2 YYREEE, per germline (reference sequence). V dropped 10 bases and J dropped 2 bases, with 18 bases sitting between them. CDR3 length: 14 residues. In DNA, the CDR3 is TGTGCCGGTACGAATCGACAGGAAAACTATGGCTACACCTTC. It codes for CAGTNRQENYGYTF.

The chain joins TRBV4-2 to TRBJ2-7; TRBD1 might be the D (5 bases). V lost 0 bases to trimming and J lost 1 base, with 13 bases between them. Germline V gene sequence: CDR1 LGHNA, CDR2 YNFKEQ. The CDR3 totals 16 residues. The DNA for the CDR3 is TGTGCCAGCAGCCAAGATCTGGGGCTCCGTTCCTACGAGCAGTACTTC. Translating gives CASSQDLGLRSYEQYF.

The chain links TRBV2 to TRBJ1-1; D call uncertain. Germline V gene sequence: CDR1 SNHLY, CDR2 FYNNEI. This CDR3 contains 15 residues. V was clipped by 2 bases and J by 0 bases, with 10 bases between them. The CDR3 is CASSEFVRMNTEAFF. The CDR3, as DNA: TGTGCCAGCAGTGAATTCGTCAGGATGAACACTGAAGCTTTCTTT.

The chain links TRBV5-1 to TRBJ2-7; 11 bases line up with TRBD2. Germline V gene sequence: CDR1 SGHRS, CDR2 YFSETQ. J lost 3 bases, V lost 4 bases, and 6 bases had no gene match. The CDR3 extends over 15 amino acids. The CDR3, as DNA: TGCGCCAGCAGCCCAACTAGCGGGAGTTACTACGAGCAGTACTTC. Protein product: CASSPTSGSYYEQYF.

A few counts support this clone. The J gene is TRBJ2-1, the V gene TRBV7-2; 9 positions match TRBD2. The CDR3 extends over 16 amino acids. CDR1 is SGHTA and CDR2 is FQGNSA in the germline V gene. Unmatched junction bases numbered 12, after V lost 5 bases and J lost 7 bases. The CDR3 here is CASSTNSGSNFNEQFF. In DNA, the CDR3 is TGTGCCAGCAGCACGAATAGCGGGAGTAATTTTAATGAGCAGTTCTTC.

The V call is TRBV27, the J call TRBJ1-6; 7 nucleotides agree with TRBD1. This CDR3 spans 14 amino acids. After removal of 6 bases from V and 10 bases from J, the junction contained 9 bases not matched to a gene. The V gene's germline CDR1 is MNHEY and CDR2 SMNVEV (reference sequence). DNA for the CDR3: TGTGCCAGCAGAGGGGGCGCGAGGGGGTCACCCCTCCACTTT. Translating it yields CASRGGARGSPLHF.

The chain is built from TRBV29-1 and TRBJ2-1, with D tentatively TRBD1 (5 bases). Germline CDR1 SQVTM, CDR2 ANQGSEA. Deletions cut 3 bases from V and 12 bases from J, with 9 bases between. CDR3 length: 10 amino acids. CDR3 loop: CSVDRVVQFF. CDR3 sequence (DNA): TGCAGCGTTGACAGGGTTGTGCAGTTCTTC.

The CDR3 loop is CASSLVETGREKLFF. CDR3 DNA: TGTGCCAGCAGCTTAGTGGAAACGGGTCGGGAAAAACTGTTTTTT. The gene calls are TRBV7-9 and TRBJ1-4; D gene unclear. V lost 1 base to trimming and J lost 8 bases, with 14 bases between them. The CDR3 has 15 residues. Germline assignment: CDR1 SEHNR and CDR2 FQNEAQ (reference sequence).

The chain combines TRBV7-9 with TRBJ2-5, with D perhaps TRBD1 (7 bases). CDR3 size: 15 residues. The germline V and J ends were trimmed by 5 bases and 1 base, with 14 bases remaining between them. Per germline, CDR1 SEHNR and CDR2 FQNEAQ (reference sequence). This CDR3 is CASSANRGLQETQYF. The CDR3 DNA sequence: TGTGCCAGCAGCGCGAACAGGGGACTCCAAGAGACCCAGTACTTC.

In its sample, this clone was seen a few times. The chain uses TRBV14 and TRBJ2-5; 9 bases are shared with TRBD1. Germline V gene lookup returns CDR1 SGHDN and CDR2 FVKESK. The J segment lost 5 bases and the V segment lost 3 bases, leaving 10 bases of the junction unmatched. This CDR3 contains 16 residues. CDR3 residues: CASSQMGTGKRETQYF. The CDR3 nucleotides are TGTGCCAGCAGCCAGATGGGGACAGGGAAGAGGGAGACCCAGTACTTC.

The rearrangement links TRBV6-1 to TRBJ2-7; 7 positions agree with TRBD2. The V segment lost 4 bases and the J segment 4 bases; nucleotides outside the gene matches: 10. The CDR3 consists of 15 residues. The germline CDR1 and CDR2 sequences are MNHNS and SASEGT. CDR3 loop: CASSVQVGGGYEQYF. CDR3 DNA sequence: TGTGCCAGCAGTGTACAGGTTGGGGGAGGGTACGAGCAGTACTTC.

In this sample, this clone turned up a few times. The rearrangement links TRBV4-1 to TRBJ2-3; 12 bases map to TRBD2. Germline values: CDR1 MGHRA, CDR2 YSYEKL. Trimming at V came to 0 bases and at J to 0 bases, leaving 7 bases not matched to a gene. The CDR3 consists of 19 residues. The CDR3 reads CASSQDLLAGGNSTDTQYF. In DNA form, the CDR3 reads TGCGCCAGCAGCCAAGATTTACTAGCGGGGGGAAATAGCACAGATACGCAGTATTTT.

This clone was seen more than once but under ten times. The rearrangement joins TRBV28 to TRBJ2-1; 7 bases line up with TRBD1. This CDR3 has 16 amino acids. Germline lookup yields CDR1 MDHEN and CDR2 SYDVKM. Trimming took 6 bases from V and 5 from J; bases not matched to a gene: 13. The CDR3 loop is CASRVNRDRKNNEQFF. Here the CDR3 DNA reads TGTGCCAGCAGGGTGAATCGGGACAGAAAAAACAATGAGCAGTTCTTC.

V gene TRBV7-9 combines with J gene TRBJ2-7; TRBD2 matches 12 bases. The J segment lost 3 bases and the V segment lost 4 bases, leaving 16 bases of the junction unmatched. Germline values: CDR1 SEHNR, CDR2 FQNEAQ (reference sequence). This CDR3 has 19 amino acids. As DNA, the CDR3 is TGTGCCAGCAGCTCCGAACTAGCGGGAGGCCTACTGCAGAGCTACGAGCAGTACTTC. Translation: CASSSELAGGLLQSYEQYF.

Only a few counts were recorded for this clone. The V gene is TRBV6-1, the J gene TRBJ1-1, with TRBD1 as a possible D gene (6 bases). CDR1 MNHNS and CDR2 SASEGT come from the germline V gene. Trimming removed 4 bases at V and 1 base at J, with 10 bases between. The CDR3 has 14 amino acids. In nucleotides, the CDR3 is TGTGCCAGCAGTGCGGGACACCAGAACACTGAAGCTTTCTTT. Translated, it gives CASSAGHQNTEAFF.

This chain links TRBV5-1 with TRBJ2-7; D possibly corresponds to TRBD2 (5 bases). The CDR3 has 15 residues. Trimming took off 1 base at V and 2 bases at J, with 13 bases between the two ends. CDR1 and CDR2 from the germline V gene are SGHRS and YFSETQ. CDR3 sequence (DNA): TGCGCCAGCAGCTTGTTCGGTCTAGCAGCCTACGAGCAGTACTTC. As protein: CASSLFGLAAYEQYF.